A single sample is the source of the 18 T cell receptor beta chains below, sequenced in a study of T-cell reconstitution after alpha-beta-depleted transplantation in children. Preparation of the TCRbeta library involved a method that used unique molecular identifiers. From the PCR reads, TCRdb called clonotypes with MiXCR, one entry per CDR3 protein. The repertoire holds approximately 210,000 distinct CDR3 sequences, with about 14% as singletons. The sequencing here drew on PBMCs from the stem cell graft donor, taken from the stem cell graft. The source is a human donor who donated a stem cell graft to a child with acute lymphoblastic leukemia.

This clonotype was recorded at least ten times. The chain has TRBV14 and TRBJ2-5; no definite D call. V lost 0 bases to trimming and J lost 1 base, with 3 bases between them. The germline V gene encodes CDR1 SGHDN and CDR2 FVKESK. The CDR3 loop spans 13 amino acids. As DNA, the CDR3 is TGTGCCAGCAGCCAAGATCTCCAAGAGACCCAGTACTTC. Translating it yields CASSQDLQETQYF.

V and J are TRBV5-4 and TRBJ2-7; TRBD2 matches at 14 bases. Germline V CDR1 and CDR2: SGHNT, YYREEE (reference sequence). The CDR3 consists of 16 residues. The ends lost 4 bases at V and 0 bases at J; junction bases unmatched: 3. The CDR3 DNA sequence: TGTGCCAGCAGCGCTGGGACTAGCGGGAGCTCCTACGAGCAGTACTTC. Translation gives CASSAGTSGSSYEQYF.

The sample holds many counts of this clonotype. This chain uses TRBV12-3 or TRBV12-4 with TRBJ1-1; D unresolved. V shed 7 bases and J shed 0 bases, with 12 bases lying between them. The CDR3 totals 14 residues. CDR3 region: CASTLTYMNTEAFF. The CDR3 coding sequence is TGTGCCAGCACCCTGACATATATGAACACTGAAGCTTTCTTT.

This clonotype has only a few counts. The V call is TRBV7-8, the J call TRBJ2-7; 11 bases align to TRBD2. V shed 3 bases and J 3 bases; nucleotides not matched to a gene: 13. Looked up from germline, CDR1 is SGHVS and CDR2 is FQNEAQ. The CDR3 extends over 18 amino acids. The CDR3: CASSFRFGDSGRVYEQYF. The CDR3 DNA sequence: TGTGCCAGCAGCTTTAGGTTTGGGGATAGCGGGAGGGTCTACGAGCAGTACTTC.

This clonotype occurred many times. The V call is TRBV20-1, the J call TRBJ1-3, with no clear D. V was cut by 3 bases and J by 0 bases, with 6 bases left in between. This CDR3 has 13 residues. Germline CDR1 reads DFQATT; CDR2 reads SNEGSKA (reference sequence). CDR3 protein: CSARRSSGNTIYF. The CDR3 region has the DNA TGCAGTGCTAGGCGGAGCTCTGGAAACACCATATATTTT.

The chain couples TRBV3-1 to TRBJ2-2, with 11 bases lining up with TRBD2. V dropped 0 bases and J dropped 5; count of bases not matched to a gene: 5. Germline CDR1 is LGHDT and CDR2 is YNNKEL (reference sequence). The CDR3 is 17 residues long. The DNA for the CDR3 is TGTGCCAGCAGCCAAGACGCACTAGCGGGAGTAACCGGGGAGCTGTTTTTT. The encoded protein is CASSQDALAGVTGELFF. Full variable domain (missing parts from reference TRBV3-1 and TRBJ2-2): DTAVSQTPKYLVTQMGNDKSIKCEQNLGHDTMYWYKQDSKKFLKIMFSYNNKELIINETVPNRFSPKSPDKAHLNLHINSLELGDSAVYFCASSQDALAGVTGELFFGEGSRLTVL.

A word on this clonotype: Just one base apart from a much larger clone, this may be a read error. The chain has TRBV7-9 and TRBJ2-6; the D gene is possibly TRBD1 (5 bases). Germline V gene lookup returns CDR1 SEHNR and CDR2 FQNEAQ (reference sequence). The CDR3 is 14 residues long. The CDR3 spells CASSFLSGANGLTF. The CDR3 region has the DNA TGTGCCAGCAGCTTTCTCTCTGGGGCCAACGGCCTGACTTTC.

This clonotype was counted only a few times. The chain has TRBV25-1 and TRBJ2-1; the match to TRBD2 covers 8 bases. Germline trimming cut 3 bases from V and 4 bases from J; bases unmatched to any gene: 8. This CDR3 spans 16 amino acids. From germline, CDR1 is MGHDK and CDR2 SYGVNS. The CDR3 is CASSDPGLGSYNEQFF. The CDR3 region has the DNA TGTGCCAGCAGTGACCCGGGACTAGGGTCTTACAATGAGCAGTTCTTC.

The rearrangement links TRBV6-5 to TRBJ2-1, with D maybe TRBD2 (5 bases). Trimming removed 4 bases at V and 9 bases at J, with 13 bases between. This CDR3 contains 13 residues. Germline values: CDR1 MNHEY, CDR2 SVGAGI. The chain's CDR3 is CASSSPGFGEQFF. The CDR3 region has the DNA TGTGCCAGCAGTTCCCCGGGGTTTGGTGAGCAGTTCTTC.

This clonotype has a count of ten or more. The chain's CDR3 is CASSLTSGKQFF. CDR3 in DNA: TGTGCCAGCAGCCTGACTAGCGGGAAGCAGTTCTTC. The rearrangement links TRBV7-2 to TRBJ2-1, with TRBD2 identical over 11 bases. CDR1 SGHTA and CDR2 FQGNSA come from the germline V gene. CDR3 length: 12 residues. J lost 11 bases, V lost 5 bases, and 2 bases had no gene match.

This clonotype appeared many times. CDR3 residues: CSALSGANVLTF. CDR3 in DNA: TGCAGTGCACTGTCTGGGGCCAACGTCCTGACTTTC. This chain links TRBV20-1 with TRBJ2-6; D unresolved. In germline, CDR1 is DFQATT, CDR2 SNEGSKA (reference sequence). The germline V and J ends were trimmed by 6 bases and 1 base, with 4 bases remaining between them. The CDR3 spans 12 residues.

This clonotype was seen at least ten times. The V and J genes are TRBV20-1 and TRBJ2-7; tentative D call: TRBD2 (5 bases). Trimming removed 7 bases from V and 0 bases from J, with 13 bases in between. The CDR3 length is 13 residues. Germline V CDR1 and CDR2: DFQATT, SNEGSKA (reference sequence). The CDR3 DNA sequence: TGCAGTGGGACGGACTTGTCCTCCTACGAGCAGTACTTC. Its translation is CSGTDLSSYEQYF.

The chain uses TRBV29-1 and TRBJ2-7, with D hard to call. Germline CDR1 SQVTM, CDR2 ANQGSEA. The CDR3 is 14 residues long. V shed 2 bases and J shed 6 bases, with 17 bases lying between them. This chain's CDR3 is CSVESVGVGLEQYF. The CDR3 DNA reads as TGCAGCGTTGAATCGGTCGGTGTAGGGCTCGAGCAGTACTTC.

Many counts were recorded for this clonotype. The rearrangement uses TRBV7-9 and TRBJ2-1, with 12 bases fitting TRBD2. The CDR3 loop spans 17 amino acids. With 5 bases clipped from V and 8 bases from J, the junction kept 13 bases outside the gene matches. CDR1 and CDR2 (germline): SEHNR, FQNEAQ (reference sequence). In nucleotides, the CDR3 is TGTGCCAGCAGCCCGGGGGGGTCTAGCGGGAGGGCCCATGAGCAGTTCTTC. Amino acid sequence: CASSPGGSSGRAHEQFF.

Worth noting for this clonotype: Given a much more abundant clone one base away, this may be a read error. The V gene is TRBV5-5, the J gene TRBJ1-1; possible D gene TRBD1, 5 bases. The germline V and J ends were trimmed by 0 bases and 0 bases, with 9 bases remaining between them. The CDR3 is made up of 15 amino acids. CDR1 and CDR2 from the germline V gene are SGHKS and YYEKEE (reference sequence). This CDR3 reads CASSLGPGMNTEAFF. CDR3 nucleotides: TGTGCCAGCAGCTTGGGACCAGGGATGAACACTGAAGCTTTCTTT.

The chain has TRBV2 and TRBJ1-1; D gene uncertain. Germline values: CDR1 SNHLY, CDR2 FYNNEI. With 7 bases removed from V and 7 bases from J, the gap between germline ends came to 16 bases. The CDR3 runs to 13 residues. CDR3 amino acids: CASINTGRDEAFF. The CDR3 nucleotides are TGTGCCAGCATTAATACGGGCCGGGATGAAGCTTTCTTT.

This clonotype was seen many times. This chain uses TRBV12-3 or TRBV12-4 with TRBJ2-1; 7 nucleotides agree with TRBD1. CDR3 length equals 15 residues. Trimming removed 7 bases from V and 6 bases from J; junction bases left unmatched: 12. The CDR3 loop reads CASKRDRAVVNEQFF. The CDR3 DNA reads TGTGCCAGCAAGCGAGACAGGGCGGTAGTCAATGAGCAGTTCTTC.

In this sample, this clonotype turned up many times. This sequence joins TRBV7-4 and TRBJ2-1; 8 nucleotides match TRBD2. Germline-derived CDR1 and CDR2 are SGHVT and SQSDAQ. The CDR3 is 16 residues long. After removal of 1 base from V and 4 bases from J, the junction contained 6 bases not matched to a gene. CDR3 sequence reads: CASSLEGLAGYNEQFF. The DNA of the CDR3 is TGTGCCAGCAGCTTAGAAGGGCTAGCGGGTTACAATGAGCAGTTCTTC.